This T cell receptor (beta chain) derives from a study of cytomegalovirus exposure and HLA in healthy donors. Germline V gene data show CDR1 as SNHLY and CDR2 as FYNNEI. The CDR3 spans 15 residues. V was clipped by 6 bases and J by 0 bases; unmatched bases: 7. PCR was performed using 60 Vbeta and 13 Jbeta primers. Assay used: immunoSEQ multiplex PCR; TCRdb lists only in-frame clones, some missing. The sample consists of about 170,000 clones, around 80% of them appearing once. Sequenced material: PBMCs. V usage is TRBV2 and J usage is TRBJ2-7; 8 nucleotides line up with TRBD2. The receptor's source is a woman aged 50 to 60 in good health and CMV-seropositive. CDR3 sequence reads: CASRRGGSPSYEQYF. CDR3 bases: TGTGCCAGCAGACGCGGGGGGTCCCCCTCCTACGAGCAGTACTTC.